Included here is one TCR beta chain sequence, with context. Antigen specificity is unknown. The junction shows a germline mismatch at one end, possibly a read error. The germline gives CDR1 MGHDK, CDR2 SYGVNS. CDR3 length: 15 residues. RNA transcripts yielded amplified TCR beta CDR3 regions. First-round RT-PCR employed HTBI primers, with a second-round multiplex PCR after it. TCRdb reprocessed the multiplex PCR reads with MiXCR, giving one entry per CDR3 protein. Of almost 750,000 distinct CDR3 sequences in the sample, roughly two fifths are singletons; the top ten hold about 40%. Diagnostic conclusions were grounded in clinical symptoms, serum thyroxine, TRAb, thyroid ultrasound and orbital computed tomography. This sample was taken from a study of Graves' ophthalmopathy and Graves' hyperthyroidism. On the study more broadly: Investigators collected peripheral blood at initial diagnosis, before any treatment was given.

General study results and limits: Sensitivity reached around 88% and specificity 81.08% for a 13-signature model separating ophthalmopathy from stable hyperthyroidism. The majority of expanded thyroid clonotypes above 0.001 frequency also occurred in blood.

This clonotype was sampled from an adult man with Graves' ophthalmopathy. V gene TRBV25-1 combines with J gene TRBJ1-4; 7 bases map to TRBD1. The sequenced sample consisted of peripheral blood. CDR3 coding DNA: TGTGCCAGCTCATCTCCGGGACAGCCATATGAAAAACTATTTTTT. Encoded protein: CASSSPGQPYEKLFF.